The rows below give T cell receptor beta chains drawn from one sample of a study of shared clonotypes between healthy human individuals. The method was immunoSEQ multiplex PCR; TCRdb's version includes in-frame clones alone and lacks a portion of them. Of 850,000 to 1,200,000 clones in the sample, more than 65% were seen once. Sequenced sample: memory CD4+ T cells sorted from blood. These receptors were obtained from a man between 18 and 35 years old in good health. Both conserved end residues are part of each CDR3. D genes are given only for firm matches. Only some rows state a clone size, as once, few, many or a class for expanded clones.

TRBJ1-6 | . | TRBV6-1 | 13 | few | TGTGCCAGCGAGCTGTATGGGAATTCACCCCTCCACTTT | CASELYGNSPLHF
TRBJ2-3 | TRBD1 | TRBV5-4 | 15 | few | TGTGCCAGCAGCTTTTCGACAGGGTTAGCAAACACGCAGTATTTT | CASSFSTGLANTQYF
TRBJ2-5 | TRBD1 | TRBV18 | 17 | . | TGTGCCAGCTCACCCGGACAGGGCCTAGTATCTATAGAGACCCAGTACTTC | CASSPGQGLVSIETQYF
TRBJ1-2 | . | TRBV5-1 | 12 | . | TGCGCCAGCAGACAGGCGAACTATGGCTACACCTTC | CASRQANYGYTF
TRBJ1-3 | TRBD1 | TRBV9 | 15 | . | TGTGCCAGCAGCGTAGGGACAGGCCCTGGAAACACCATATATTTT | CASSVGTGPGNTIYF
TRBJ1-6 | . | TRBV5-6 | 14 | many | TGTGCCAGCAGCCGTACAGATCATAATTCACCCCTCCACTTT | CASSRTDHNSPLHF
TRBJ1-1 | TRBD1 | TRBV14 | 14 | . | TGTGCCAGCAGCCTCAAGACAGGGGGCACTGAAGCTTTCTTT | CASSLKTGGTEAFF
TRBJ2-3 | TRBD2 | TRBV11-2 | 19 | . | TGTGCCAGCAGCTCCCATTTCACGCGGGGGACTACTAGCACAGATACGCAGTATTTT | CASSSHFTRGTTSTDTQYF
TRBJ1-2 | . | TRBV6-1 | 12 | . | TGTGCCAGCAGATGGGCCCAGGGGCTCTACACCTTC | CASRWAQGLYTF
TRBJ2-1 | TRBD2 | TRBV19 | 17 | . | TGTGCCAGTAGTGCCCCTTTTAAAGCGGGAGGGACCAATGAGCAGTTCTTC | CASSAPFKAGGTNEQFF
TRBJ2-7 | TRBD2 | TRBV19 | 15 | . | TGTGCCAGTAGTATAGGGCGGGAGCCTCCCTACGAGCAGTACTTC | CASSIGREPPYEQYF
TRBJ2-3 | . | TRBV11-2 | 15 | once | TGTGCCAGCAGCTTGGGACTCAAGGGAACAGATACGCAGTATTTT | CASSLGLKGTDTQYF
TRBJ2-1 | . | TRBV9 | 15 | few | TGTGCCAGCAGCGTAGGCGAGGGCCGTTACAATGAGCAGTTCTTC | CASSVGEGRYNEQFF
TRBJ1-5 | TRBD1 | TRBV7-2 | 15 | . | TGTGCCAGCAGCTTAAGAACAGGGGAGGGTCAGCCCCAGCATTTT | CASSLRTGEGQPQHF
TRBJ1-2 | TRBD1 | TRBV4-1 | 14 | . | TGCGCCAGCAGCCCAGGGGGCAGCGGCTATGGCTACACCTTC | CASSPGGSGYGYTF
TRBJ2-4 | . | TRBV11-2 | 13 | few | TGTGCCAGCAGCTTAGATCTTAAAAACATTCAGTACTTC | CASSLDLKNIQYF
TRBJ2-1 | . | TRBV2 | 12 | . | TGTGCCAGCAGAGAGACTACCGCTGAGCAGTTCTTC | CASRETTAEQFF
TRBJ1-1 | . | TRBV18 | 13 | . | TGTGCCAGCTCACCAATCCCGGACGGCGGAGCTTTCTTT | CASSPIPDGGAFF
TRBJ2-3 | . | TRBV5-1 | 15 | . | TGCGCCAGCAGCTTAGGCGGAGGGAGCACAGATACGCAGTATTTT | CASSLGGGSTDTQYF
TRBJ2-2 | . | TRBV25-1 | 13 | . | TGTGCCAGCAGTGAGCAGTACACCGGGGAGCTGTTTTTT | CASSEQYTGELFF
TRBJ2-5 | TRBD1 | TRBV7-6 | 15 | . | TGTGCCAGCAGCTTAGCGGGACAGCTTCAAGAGACCCAGTACTTC | CASSLAGQLQETQYF
TRBJ1-1 | . | TRBV10-3 | 13 | . | TGTGCCATCACCCGGGACGGGAACACTGAAGCTTTCTTT | CAITRDGNTEAFF
TRBJ1-2 | TRBD1 | TRBV19 | 12 | once | TGTGCCAGTACCCGGGACAGTAGAGGCTACACCTTC | CASTRDSRGYTF
TRBJ2-5 | . | TRBV5-1 | 15 | few | TGCGCCAGCAGCTTGGCCGGGCAGACTCAAGAGACCCAGTACTTC | CASSLAGQTQETQYF
TRBJ1-1 | . | TRBV28 | 13 | . | TGTGCCAGCAGACAGACGGCGAACACTGAAGCTTTCTTT | CASRQTANTEAFF
TRBJ1-3 | . | TRBV18 | 16 | . | TGTGCCAGCTCACCGTCCAGGCCCACCTCTGGAAACACCATATATTTT | CASSPSRPTSGNTIYF
TRBJ2-7 | . | TRBV4-1 | 14 | . | TGCGCCAGCAGCACCCTAGCGTTTCCCTACGAGCAGTACTTC | CASSTLAFPYEQYF
TRBJ2-7 | . | TRBV18 | 15 | . | TGTGCCAGCTCACCACCAGCAGGGGCGTCATACGAGCAGTACTTC | CASSPPAGASYEQYF
TRBJ2-3 | TRBD2 | TRBV5-1 | 16 | . | TGCGCCAGCAGCCTAAGACTAGCGGCCCCCACAGATACGCAGTATTTT | CASSLRLAAPTDTQYF
TRBJ2-1 | . | TRBV14 | 14 | . | TGTGCCAGCAGCCTCAATGGGGTTGCGGGATTGCGGTTCTTC | CASSLNGVAGLRFF
TRBJ1-2 | . | TRBV5-5 | 13 | few | TGTGCCAGCAGCTTGGGTGCAGGATTAGACTACACCTTC | CASSLGAGLDYTF
TRBJ2-5 | . | TRBV6-6 | 15 | . | TGTGCCAGCACCAACAGGGCCCATACCCAAGAGACCCAGTACTTC | CASTNRAHTQETQYF
TRBJ2-3 | . | TRBV27 | 17 | . | TGTGCCAGCAGTTTTTTGAGAAGGATAGGGGCCGGGGATACGCAGTATTTT | CASSFLRRIGAGDTQYF
TRBJ2-1 | TRBD2 | TRBV18 | 16 | few | TGTGCCAGCTCACCCCGGGGACTAGCGGCGTACAATGAGCAGTTCTTC | CASSPRGLAAYNEQFF
TRBJ2-5 | TRBD1 | TRBV10-3 | 16 | . | TGTGCCATCAGTGAGTCGGCAGGGGGAATCCAAGAGACCCAGTACTTC | CAISESAGGIQETQYF
TRBJ2-7 | . | TRBV6-1 | 14 | few | TGTGCCAGCAAAAAGGACACTGTCTCCTACGAGCAGTACTTC | CASKKDTVSYEQYF
TRBJ2-7 | TRBD1 | TRBV7-2 | 15 | . | TGTGCCAGCAGCTTATCGGGGACAGGGGTATACGAGCAGTACTTC | CASSLSGTGVYEQYF
TRBJ2-2 | TRBD2 | TRBV2 | 15 | . | TGTGCCAGCAGTGCTAGCGGGAGTTTTAACGGGGAGCTGTTTTTT | CASSASGSFNGELFF
TRBJ1-4 | TRBD1 | TRBV7-9 | 18 | . | TGTGCCAGCAGCAACCCCGGGACAGGGGGCTGGGGACGGGAAAAACTGTTTTTT | CASSNPGTGGWGREKLFF
TRBJ2-6 | . | TRBV30 | 13 | few | TGTGCCTGGGCAGGGTGGTGGGCCAACGTCCTGACTTTC | CAWAGWWANVLTF
TRBJ2-3 | . | TRBV9 | 15 | . | TGTGCCAGCAGCGGGGGGGCCACCGACACAGATACGCAGTATTTT | CASSGGATDTDTQYF
TRBJ1-2 | . | TRBV27 | 15 | . | TGTGCCAGCAGTTTGTCCGGGACACAATTCGATGGCTACACCTTC | CASSLSGTQFDGYTF
TRBJ2-1 | TRBD2 | TRBV10-1 | 15 | . | TGCGCCAGCAGTGACAGTTCGGCTAGCGGGTATGAGCAGTTCTTC | CASSDSSASGYEQFF
TRBJ1-5 | . | TRBV10-1 | 13 | . | TGCGCCAGGGAGGAGGAAGACAATCAGCCCCAGCATTTT | CAREEEDNQPQHF
TRBJ1-1 | TRBD1 | TRBV6-6 | 15 | . | TGTGCCAGCAGGCAGGGGGCGCAGGGATGGACTGAAGCTTTCTTT | CASRQGAQGWTEAFF
TRBJ2-7 | . | TRBV7-2 | 13 | . | TGTGCCAGCAGCTTGGAGCCGCTGAGCGAGCAGTACTTC | CASSLEPLSEQYF
TRBJ1-5 | . | TRBV10-2 | 15 | . | TGCGCCAGCAGTAGAGGGACAAATCTCAATCAGCCCCAGCATTTT | CASSRGTNLNQPQHF
TRBJ1-6 | TRBD1 | TRBV7-9 | 16 | few | TGTGCCAGCAGCCCAACAGGGGCCTCCTATAATTCACCCCTCCACTTT | CASSPTGASYNSPLHF
TRBJ2-1 | TRBD2 | TRBV30 | 19 | many | TGTGCCTGGAGTGCCCCTCTAGCGGGAGGGGTTGTCGCCTACAATGAGCAGTTCTTC | CAWSAPLAGGVVAYNEQFF